This is a list of T cell receptor beta chains from one sample in a study of T cell changes during pregnancy in multiple sclerosis. Some clones are missing from TCRdb's copy, which holds only in-frame ones; the method was immunoSEQ multiplex PCR. The sample has around 47,000 clones; roughly 95% are singletons. The sample in question was peripheral blood, obtained in the second trimester of pregnancy. Receptor source: a female donor with multiple sclerosis, enrolled in a pregnancy study. CDR3s include the opening cysteine and the closing phenylalanine or tryptophan. The D gene is left open where the match is weak. Clone sizes are given selectively: once, few, many, or a class where the clone is expanded.

CDR3 length	clone size	J gene	V gene	D gene	CDR3 protein	CDR3 DNA
15	.	TRBJ2-1	TRBV9	.	CASSVEVNSYNEQFF	TGTGCCAGCAGCGTTGAGGTAAACTCCTACAATGAGCAGTTCTTC
19	.	TRBJ2-1	TRBV14	.	CASSPTAVAKRSSTNEQFF	TGTGCCAGCAGCCCCACGGCGGTAGCCAAAAGGTCGTCCACCAATGAGCAGTTCTTC
15	.	TRBJ1-2	TRBV5-1	.	CASSLAPGGGYGYTF	TGCGCCAGCAGCTTGGCCCCCGGAGGCGGCTATGGCTACACCTTC
15	.	TRBJ2-5	TRBV2	.	CASSAEGRQMETQYF	TGTGCCAGCAGTGCAGAAGGGAGGCAGATGGAGACCCAGTACTTC
14	.	TRBJ2-1	TRBV6-1	.	CASSVMAGLSEQFF	TGTGCCAGCAGTGTAATGGCGGGCTTGAGTGAGCAGTTCTTC
13	.	TRBJ1-3	TRBV28	TRBD1	CASRGTGGNTIYF	TGTGCCAGCAGGGGGACAGGAGGAAACACCATATATTTT
12	.	TRBJ1-4	TRBV18	.	CASSRSAEKLFF	TGTGCCAGCTCACGGTCCGCGGAAAAACTGTTTTTT
13	.	TRBJ2-3	TRBV7-3	.	CASSPQDRRKQYF	TGTGCCAGCAGCCCCCAAGACAGGCGGAAGCAGTATTTT
14	.	TRBJ2-3	TRBV19	.	CASSIGRGTDTQYF	TGTGCCAGTAGTATCGGCAGGGGCACAGATACGCAGTATTTT
14	.	TRBJ2-7	TRBV19	.	CASKTTTRSYEQYF	TGTGCCAGTAAAACGACTACCCGCTCCTACGAGCAGTACTTC
14	.	TRBJ2-5	TRBV7-2	.	CASSSKGSGETQYF	TGTGCCAGCAGCTCGAAGGGTTCGGGGGAGACCCAGTACTTC
18	.	TRBJ2-6	TRBV7-9	TRBD1	CASSLMRQGISGANVLTF	TGTGCCAGCAGCTTAATGCGACAGGGTATCTCTGGGGCCAACGTCCTGACTTTC
14	few	TRBJ1-1	TRBV7-8	TRBD1	CASSLGGQVNEAFF	TGTGCCAGCAGCTTAGGGGGACAGGTTAATGAAGCTTTCTTT
16	.	TRBJ2-1	TRBV9	TRBD2	CASSVGSSGVYNEQFF	TGTGCCAGCAGCGTAGGTTCTAGCGGGGTCTACAATGAGCAGTTCTTC
11	.	TRBJ2-7	TRBV7-9	.	CAIDRLDEQYF	TGTGCCATTGACAGGTTGGACGAGCAGTACTTC
16	.	TRBJ2-3	TRBV6-1	TRBD2	CASSVLAGDSTDTQYF	TGTGCCAGCAGTGTACTAGCGGGAGATTCAACAGATACGCAGTATTTT
13	few	TRBJ2-3	TRBV5-5	.	CASSWGGSDTQYF	TGTGCCAGCAGCTGGGGGGGCTCAGATACGCAGTATTTT
17	.	TRBJ1-2	TRBV2	TRBD1	CASSEKGDRAGVYGYTF	TGTGCCAGCAGTGAAAAGGGGGACAGGGCAGGGGTTTATGGCTACACCTTC
15	.	TRBJ1-4	TRBV5-1	.	CASSFGASTNEKLFF	TGCGCCAGCAGCTTTGGGGCTTCAACTAATGAAAAACTGTTTTTT
16	.	TRBJ1-1	TRBV15	.	CATSRDLLRQNTEAFF	TGTGCCACCAGCAGAGATTTACTAAGGCAGAACACTGAAGCTTTCTTT
13	.	TRBJ1-1	TRBV19	.	CASSIAILTEAFF	TGTGCCAGTAGTATTGCGATATTGACTGAAGCTTTCTTT
16	.	TRBJ1-3	TRBV4-3	.	CASSQDGGGAGNTIYF	TGCGCCAGCAGCCAAGACGGCGGGGGTGCGGGAAACACCATATATTTT
17	.	TRBJ1-1	TRBV28	.	CASSPGPGRSRNTEAFF	TGTGCCAGCAGCCCGGGCCCAGGGAGGTCGAGGAACACTGAAGCTTTCTTT
14	.	TRBJ2-7	TRBV9	.	CASSVGAEPYEQYF	TGTGCCAGCAGCGTAGGTGCAGAACCCTACGAGCAGTACTTC
12	.	TRBJ1-1	TRBV29-1	.	CSVIRGNTEAFF	TGCAGCGTGATAAGGGGGAACACTGAAGCTTTCTTT
13	.	TRBJ2-1	TRBV4-1	TRBD2	CASSHRLAGGQFF	TGCGCCAGCAGCCATAGACTAGCGGGGGGGCAGTTCTTC
13	.	TRBJ2-5	TRBV19	TRBD2	CASSSGRVKTQYF	TGTGCCAGTAGTAGCGGGAGGGTGAAGACCCAGTACTTC
15	.	TRBJ2-1	TRBV5-4	.	CASSYNTGSRGEQFF	TGTGCCAGCAGCTATAACACGGGGTCCAGAGGTGAGCAGTTCTTC
14	few	TRBJ2-5	TRBV6-4	TRBD2	CASSEAGGQETQYF	TGTGCCAGCAGTGAAGCGGGGGGGCAAGAGACCCAGTACTTC
14	.	TRBJ2-7	TRBV27	.	CASTLGRGSYEQYF	TGTGCCAGCACCTTAGGGAGGGGGTCCTACGAGCAGTACTTC
15	.	TRBJ1-3	TRBV6-1	.	CASSPRDNSGNTIYF	TGTGCCAGCAGTCCCCGGGACAACTCTGGAAACACCATATATTTT
13	once	TRBJ1-2	TRBV7-9	.	CASSASSNYGYTF	TGTGCCAGCAGCGCCTCCAGTAACTATGGCTACACCTTC
17	.	TRBJ1-2	TRBV7-2	.	CASIVMSNSGLSYGYTF	TGTGCCAGCATCGTAATGTCCAACAGCGGATTAAGCTATGGCTACACCTTC
16	once	TRBJ2-1	TRBV7-2	TRBD2	CASSLGSGGQYNEQFF	TGTGCCAGCAGCTTAGGGAGCGGGGGGCAGTACAATGAGCAGTTCTTC
14	.	TRBJ2-7	TRBV5-1	.	CASKGQHNSYEQYF	TGCGCCAGCAAAGGACAGCATAATTCCTACGAGCAGTACTTC
14	.	TRBJ2-2	TRBV4-1	.	CAISPTVNTGELFF	TGCGCCATCTCACCTACAGTGAACACCGGGGAGCTGTTTTTT
15	.	TRBJ1-5	TRBV27	.	CASRISGYSNQPQHF	TGTGCCAGCCGAATTTCGGGATATAGCAATCAGCCCCAGCATTTT
16	.	TRBJ1-1	TRBV5-4	TRBD1	CASSYDPDRANTEAFF	TGTGCCAGCAGCTACGACCCGGACAGGGCGAACACTGAAGCTTTCTTT
14	.	TRBJ1-2	TRBV5-1	TRBD1	CASTKTGQGAKVFF	TGCGCCAGCACCAAAACCGGACAGGGGGCGAAGGTGTTCTTC
14	.	TRBJ1-1	TRBV2	.	CASLLLDMNTEAFF	TGTGCCAGCCTCTTACTCGACATGAACACTGAAGCTTTCTTT
16	.	TRBJ2-1	TRBV27	TRBD2	CATRSGSGGASYEQFF	TGTGCCACCAGGTCCGGTAGCGGGGGGGCCAGCTATGAGCAGTTCTTC
15	.	TRBJ2-7	TRBV2	TRBD2	CASRAGLDSAYEQYF	TGTGCCAGCAGGGCCGGACTAGACAGCGCCTACGAGCAGTACTTC
15	.	TRBJ2-1	TRBV4-1	.	CASSQEVATYNEQFF	TGCGCCAGCAGCCAAGAGGTCGCGACCTACAATGAGCAGTTCTTC
15	few	TRBJ1-2	TRBV2	.	CASSDVIQGGYGYTF	TGTGCCAGCAGTGATGTAATCCAGGGCGGATATGGCTACACCTTC
13	.	TRBJ2-1	TRBV9	TRBD2	CASSDSGYNEQFF	TGTGCCAGCAGCGATAGCGGGTACAATGAGCAGTTCTTC
14	.	TRBJ1-2	TRBV5-1	TRBD1	CASSSGGSNYGYTF	TGCGCCAGCAGCTCAGGGGGCTCCAACTATGGCTACACCTTC
17	.	TRBJ1-5	TRBV15	TRBD1	CATSRDRGLGGNQPQHF	TGTGCCACCAGCCGGGACAGGGGTCTAGGCGGCAATCAGCCCCAGCATTTT
17	.	TRBJ2-2	TRBV7-3	TRBD1	CASSPRVGGEGTGELFF	TGTGCCAGCAGCCCAAGGGTAGGGGGCGAAGGGACCGGGGAGCTGTTTTTT
15	.	TRBJ2-1	TRBV19	TRBD2	CASSIGASGRYEQFF	TGTGCCAGTAGTATCGGGGCTAGCGGGAGATATGAGCAGTTCTTC
13	.	TRBJ2-7	TRBV19	.	CASSMVQGNEQYF	TGTGCCAGTAGTATGGTCCAGGGCAACGAGCAGTACTTC
15	.	TRBJ2-1	TRBV7-3	TRBD2	CASRGAGGSNNEQFF	TGTGCCAGCAGGGGAGCGGGGGGCTCCAACAATGAGCAGTTCTTC
15	once	TRBJ1-1	TRBV5-4	TRBD1	CASSSKQGARTEAFF	TGTGCCAGCAGCTCGAAACAGGGGGCGCGTACTGAAGCTTTCTTT
13	.	TRBJ2-7	TRBV10-3	TRBD2	CAAGGAGFYEQYF	TGTGCTGCGGGGGGCGCTGGGTTCTACGAGCAGTACTTC
15	once	TRBJ2-7	TRBV7-8	.	CASSGLTSSSYEQYF	TGTGCCAGCAGCGGACTGACAAGTAGCTCCTACGAGCAGTACTTC
15	.	TRBJ1-2	TRBV5-4	.	CASSERGDIGYGYTF	TGTGCCAGCAGCGAACGGGGGGACATTGGCTATGGCTACACCTTC
14	.	TRBJ2-5	TRBV28	TRBD1	CASGYRTGQETQYF	TGTGCCAGCGGATATAGGACAGGGCAAGAGACCCAGTACTTC
16	.	TRBJ2-5	TRBV13	TRBD2	CASSLRRDGGQETQYF	TGTGCCAGCAGCCTCCGCCGGGACGGGGGGCAAGAGACCCAGTACTTC